A selection of T cell receptor beta chains follows, all from one sample in a study of blood T cell repertoires in COVID-19. Method: immunoSEQ multiplex PCR; TCRdb's copy keeps in-frame clones and lacks some. The sample yields 200,000 or so clones, 80% to 85% seen once. Sequences were obtained from peripheral blood. The receptors shown here come from a woman aged 55-69 years with acute or convalescent COVID-19. Both conserved end residues are part of each CDR3. The D gene is left open where the match is weak. Clone size, where shown, is once, few, many, or a class for clones that have expanded.

d_gene | j_gene | v_gene | abundance | CDR3aa | CDR3nt
TRBD1 | TRBJ1-2 | TRBV19 | . | CASSSIGTGYGYTF | TGTGCCAGTAGTTCCATCGGGACAGGTTATGGCTACACCTTC
TRBD1 | TRBJ2-1 | TRBV7-3 | . | CASRPTGVGGEQFF | TGTGCCAGCAGACCGACAGGGGTCGGCGGTGAGCAGTTCTTC
TRBD1 | TRBJ1-2 | TRBV4-3 | . | CASSQRDRGYGYTF | TGCGCCAGCAGCCAACGGGACAGGGGTTATGGCTACACCTTC
. | TRBJ1-5 | TRBV15 | . | CATSRDGYSNQPQHF | TGTGCCACCAGCAGAGACGGGTATAGCAATCAGCCCCAGCATTTT
TRBD1 | TRBJ1-1 | TRBV13 | . | CASSLTGGAGGNTEAFF | TGTGCCAGCAGCTTAACAGGGGGGGCAGGAGGGAACACTGAAGCTTTCTTT
. | TRBJ1-5 | TRBV5-5 | . | CASSLGLASNQPQHF | TGTGCCAGCAGCTTGGGTTTAGCCAGCAATCAGCCCCAGCATTTT
. | TRBJ1-2 | TRBV30 | few | CAWSEDSYGYTF | TGTGCCTGGAGCGAAGACAGCTATGGCTACACCTTC
. | TRBJ1-1 | TRBV3-1/TRBV3-2 | . | CASRRGGANTEAFF | TGTGCCAGCAGACGTGGGGGCGCGAACACTGAAGCTTTCTTT
TRBD1 | TRBJ1-2 | TRBV3-1/TRBV3-2 | . | CASSQDRQGGIDGYTF | TGTGCCAGCAGCCAAGATCGACAGGGGGGGATCGATGGCTACACCTTC
TRBD2 | TRBJ2-7 | TRBV9 | . | CASSVGGTSGVYEQYF | TGTGCCAGCAGCGTAGGAGGGACTAGCGGGGTTTACGAGCAGTACTTC
. | TRBJ1-1 | TRBV19 | . | CASSESRGGFSEAFF | TGTGCCAGTAGTGAATCGAGAGGGGGATTCTCTGAAGCTTTCTTT
. | TRBJ2-3 | TRBV5-1 | . | CASSALPGGSSTDTQYF | TGCGCCAGCAGCGCTCTCCCGGGCGGGTCGAGCACAGATACGCAGTATTTT
. | TRBJ2-7 | TRBV7-9 | . | CASSPWPDSNYEQYF | TGTGCCAGCAGCCCCTGGCCAGATTCAAACTACGAGCAGTACTTC
. | TRBJ2-7 | TRBV19 | . | CASSSWLGGAYEQYF | TGTGCCAGTAGTAGTTGGCTCGGAGGGGCCTACGAGCAGTACTTC
. | TRBJ1-1 | TRBV4-2 | . | CASSPGAVKAFF | TGTGCCAGCAGCCCAGGGGCGGTTAAGGCTTTCTTT
. | TRBJ1-2 | TRBV2 | . | CASRVDSLYGYTF | TGTGCCAGCAGGGTGGACAGCCTCTACGGCTACACCTTC
. | TRBJ1-2 | TRBV3-1/TRBV3-2 | . | CASSHDRGGYGYTF | TGTGCCAGCAGCCACGACCGAGGGGGATATGGCTACACCTTC
. | TRBJ1-1 | TRBV19 | once | CASSVQGVWTEAFF | TGTGCCAGTAGTGTACAGGGAGTATGGACTGAAGCTTTCTTT
. | TRBJ1-5 | TRBV19 | . | CASSIQGIQPQHF | TGTGCCAGTAGTATCCAGGGCATTCAGCCCCAGCATTTT
TRBD1 | TRBJ1-2 | TRBV29-1 | . | CSVGKAQPGTGPNYGYTF | TGCAGCGTTGGAAAGGCCCAGCCAGGGACAGGCCCCAACTATGGCTACACCTTC
TRBD1 | TRBJ1-4 | TRBV19 | . | CASSAGGSEKLFF | TGTGCCAGTAGTGCAGGGGGGAGTGAAAAACTGTTTTTT
. | TRBJ2-1 | TRBV7-3 | . | CASSFSRDNEQFF | TGTGCCAGCAGCTTTTCCAGGGACAATGAGCAGTTCTTC
. | TRBJ2-3 | TRBV7-3 | . | CASSLLLTDTQYF | TGTGCCAGCAGCTTACTTCTTACAGATACGCAGTATTTT
. | TRBJ2-2 | TRBV3-1/TRBV3-2 | few | CASSQGRGFNTGELFF | TGTGCCAGCAGCCAAGGGAGAGGGTTCAACACCGGGGAGCTGTTTTTT
. | TRBJ1-1 | TRBV27 | . | CASRTAYTEAFF | TGTGCCAGTCGGACAGCTTACACTGAAGCTTTCTTT
. | TRBJ1-2 | TRBV5-1 | . | CASSSRTDNYGYTF | TGCGCCAGCAGCTCGCGGACAGACAACTATGGCTACACCTTC
. | TRBJ1-2 | TRBV6-5 | . | CASSQAGFGDGYTF | TGTGCCAGCAGCCAGGCGGGGTTCGGAGATGGCTACACCTTC
TRBD1 | TRBJ2-7 | TRBV7-9 | once | CASSFTGTGPYF | TGTGCCAGCAGTTTTACCGGGACAGGGCCTTACTTC
. | TRBJ1-2 | TRBV5-1 | few | CASSLGGQYGYTF | TGCGCCAGCAGCTTGGGAGGACAGTATGGCTACACCTTC
TRBD1 | TRBJ1-5 | TRBV6-2/TRBV6-3 | . | CASSWTGNSNQPQHF | TGTGCCAGCAGCTGGACAGGGAATAGCAATCAGCCCCAGCATTTT
. | TRBJ2-5 | TRBV5-5 | . | CASSLGAKETQYF | TGTGCCAGCAGCTTGGGGGCCAAAGAGACCCAGTACTTC
. | TRBJ2-2 | TRBV9 | . | CASSAQSQTGELFF | TGTGCCAGCAGCGCCCAATCCCAGACCGGGGAGCTGTTTTTT
TRBD1 | TRBJ1-5 | TRBV29-1 | once | CSVAGQGSNQPQHF | TGCAGCGTAGCCGGACAGGGAAGCAATCAGCCCCAGCATTTT
TRBD1 | TRBJ1-1 | TRBV6-2/TRBV6-3 | . | CASSTRQGKGTNTEAFF | TGTGCCAGCAGTACGAGACAGGGAAAGGGGACGAACACTGAAGCTTTCTTT
. | TRBJ1-2 | TRBV30 | . | CAWSKGDGYTF | TGTGCCTGGAGTAAGGGAGATGGCTACACCTTC
. | TRBJ2-7 | TRBV7-2 | . | CASSLEHRDYEQYF | TGTGCCAGCAGCTTAGAGCACAGGGACTACGAGCAGTACTTC
. | TRBJ1-3 | TRBV28 | . | CASSLLTQRSGNTIYF | TGTGCCAGCAGTTTGCTCACACAGCGGTCTGGAAACACCATATATTTT
TRBD2 | TRBJ2-1 | TRBV7-2 | few | CASSLVPSGVYNEQFF | TGTGCCAGCAGCTTAGTTCCTAGCGGGGTTTACAATGAGCAGTTCTTC
. | TRBJ1-3 | TRBV19 | . | CASTVGASGNTIYF | TGTGCCAGTACTGTGGGGGCCTCTGGAAACACCATATATTTT
. | TRBJ1-5 | TRBV6-2/TRBV6-3 | once | CASSSNPTGYSNQPQHF | TGTGCCAGCAGTTCGAACCCTACAGGCTATAGCAATCAGCCCCAGCATTTT
. | TRBJ2-2 | TRBV28 | . | CASSPPGTRAGELFF | TGTGCCAGCAGTCCTCCCGGGACTCGCGCCGGGGAGCTGTTTTTT
. | TRBJ1-6 | TRBV13 | . | CASSLTTGLNSPLHF | TGTGCCAGCAGCTTAACGACAGGCCTAAATTCACCCCTCCACTTT
TRBD2 | TRBJ2-1 | TRBV4-2 | . | CASSQGLRTSGGRQFF | TGTGCCAGCAGCCAAGGACTCCGAACTAGCGGGGGCCGTCAGTTCTTC